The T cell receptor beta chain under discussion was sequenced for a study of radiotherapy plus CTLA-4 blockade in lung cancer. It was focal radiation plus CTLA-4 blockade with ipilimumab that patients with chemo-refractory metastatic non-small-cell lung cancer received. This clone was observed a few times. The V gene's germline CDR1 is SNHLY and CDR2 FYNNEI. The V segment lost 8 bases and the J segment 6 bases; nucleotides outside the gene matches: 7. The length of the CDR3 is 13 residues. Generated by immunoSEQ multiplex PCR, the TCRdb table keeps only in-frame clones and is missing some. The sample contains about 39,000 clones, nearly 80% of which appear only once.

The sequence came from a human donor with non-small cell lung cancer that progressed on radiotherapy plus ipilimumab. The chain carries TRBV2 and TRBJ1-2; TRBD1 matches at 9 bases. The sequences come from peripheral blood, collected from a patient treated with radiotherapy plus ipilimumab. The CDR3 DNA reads TGTGCCAGCGTACAGGGGGCGGGTGATGGCTACACCTTC. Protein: CASVQGAGDGYTF.